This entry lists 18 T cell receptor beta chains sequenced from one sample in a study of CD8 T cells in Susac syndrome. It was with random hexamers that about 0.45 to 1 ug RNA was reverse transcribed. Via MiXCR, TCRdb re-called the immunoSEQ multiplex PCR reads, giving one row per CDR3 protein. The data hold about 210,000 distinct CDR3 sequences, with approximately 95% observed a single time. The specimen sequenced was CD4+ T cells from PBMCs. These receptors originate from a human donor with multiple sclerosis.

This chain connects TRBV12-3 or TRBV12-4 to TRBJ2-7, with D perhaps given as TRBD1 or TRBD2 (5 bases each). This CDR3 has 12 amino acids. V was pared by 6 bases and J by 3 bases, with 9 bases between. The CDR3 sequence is CASSRDGYEQYF. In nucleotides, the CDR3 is TGTGCCAGCAGCCGGGACGGCTACGAGCAGTACTTC.

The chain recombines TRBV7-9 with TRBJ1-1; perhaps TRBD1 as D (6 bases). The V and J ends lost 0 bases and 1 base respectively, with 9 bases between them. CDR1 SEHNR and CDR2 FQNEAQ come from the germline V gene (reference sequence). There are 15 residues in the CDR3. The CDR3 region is CASSLADRTNTEAFF. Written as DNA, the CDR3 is TGTGCCAGCAGCTTAGCGGACAGAACGAACACTGAAGCTTTCTTT.

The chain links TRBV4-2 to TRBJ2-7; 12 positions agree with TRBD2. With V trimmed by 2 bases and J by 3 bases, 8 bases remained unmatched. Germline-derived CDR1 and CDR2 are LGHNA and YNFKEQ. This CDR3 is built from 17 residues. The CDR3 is CASSQRLAGDRNYEQYF. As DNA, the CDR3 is TGTGCCAGCAGCCAAAGACTAGCGGGAGATCGAAACTACGAGCAGTACTTC.

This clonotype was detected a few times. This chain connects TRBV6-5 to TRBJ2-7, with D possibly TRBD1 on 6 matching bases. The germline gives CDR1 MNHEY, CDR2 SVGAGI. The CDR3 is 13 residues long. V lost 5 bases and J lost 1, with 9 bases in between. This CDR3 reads CASSPTGSYEQYF. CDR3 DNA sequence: TGTGCCAGCAGTCCGACAGGTTCCTACGAGCAGTACTTC.

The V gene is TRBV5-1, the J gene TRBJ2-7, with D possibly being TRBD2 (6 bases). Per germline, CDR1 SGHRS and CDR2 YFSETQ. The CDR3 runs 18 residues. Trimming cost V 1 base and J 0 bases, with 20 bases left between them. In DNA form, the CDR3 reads TGCGCCAGCAGCTTGTATCCTCCGGGACTCCAGCGCTCCTACGAGCAGTACTTC. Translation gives CASSLYPPGLQRSYEQYF.

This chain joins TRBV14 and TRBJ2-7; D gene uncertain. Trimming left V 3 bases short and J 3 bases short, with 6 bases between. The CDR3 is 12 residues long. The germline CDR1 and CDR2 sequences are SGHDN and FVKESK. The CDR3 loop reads CASSQTYYEQYF. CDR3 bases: TGTGCCAGCAGCCAGACTTACTACGAGCAGTACTTC.

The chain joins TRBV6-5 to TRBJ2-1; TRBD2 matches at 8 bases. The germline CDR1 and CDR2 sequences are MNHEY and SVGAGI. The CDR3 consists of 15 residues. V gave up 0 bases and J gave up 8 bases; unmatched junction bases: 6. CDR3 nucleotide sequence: TGTGCCAGCAGTTACTCGGGACTAGGGTTGGATGAGCAGTTCTTC. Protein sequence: CASSYSGLGLDEQFF.

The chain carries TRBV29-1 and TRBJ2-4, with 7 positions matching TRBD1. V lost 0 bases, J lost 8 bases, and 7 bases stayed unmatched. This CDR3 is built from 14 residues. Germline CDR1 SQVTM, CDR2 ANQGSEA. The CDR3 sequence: CSVEDRQGRDIQYF. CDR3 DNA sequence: TGCAGCGTTGAAGATCGACAGGGTAGGGACATTCAGTACTTC.

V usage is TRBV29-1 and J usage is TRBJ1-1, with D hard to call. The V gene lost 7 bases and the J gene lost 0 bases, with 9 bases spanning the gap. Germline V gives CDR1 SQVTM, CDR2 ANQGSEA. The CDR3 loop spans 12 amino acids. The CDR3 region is CSAGPMNTEAFF. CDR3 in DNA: TGCAGCGCTGGACCGATGAACACTGAAGCTTTCTTT.

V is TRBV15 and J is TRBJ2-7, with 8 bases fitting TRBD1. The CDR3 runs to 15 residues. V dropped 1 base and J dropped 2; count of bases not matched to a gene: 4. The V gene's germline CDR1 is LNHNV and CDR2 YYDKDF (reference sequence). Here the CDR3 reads CATSRAATGAYEQYF. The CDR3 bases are TGTGCCACCAGCAGAGCCGCGACAGGGGCCTACGAGCAGTACTTC.

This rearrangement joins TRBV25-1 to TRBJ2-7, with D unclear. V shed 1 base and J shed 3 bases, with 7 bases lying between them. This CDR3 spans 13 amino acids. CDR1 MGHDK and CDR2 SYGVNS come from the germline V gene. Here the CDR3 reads CASSESTVYEQYF. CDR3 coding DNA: TGTGCCAGCAGTGAATCAACAGTCTACGAGCAGTACTTC.

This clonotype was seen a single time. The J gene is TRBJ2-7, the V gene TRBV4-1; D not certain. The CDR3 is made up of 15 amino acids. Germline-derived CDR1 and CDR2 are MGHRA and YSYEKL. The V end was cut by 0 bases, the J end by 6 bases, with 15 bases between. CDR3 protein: CASSQDPIVVSEQYF. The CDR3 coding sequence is TGCGCCAGCAGCCAAGATCCGATTGTGGTATCCGAGCAGTACTTC.

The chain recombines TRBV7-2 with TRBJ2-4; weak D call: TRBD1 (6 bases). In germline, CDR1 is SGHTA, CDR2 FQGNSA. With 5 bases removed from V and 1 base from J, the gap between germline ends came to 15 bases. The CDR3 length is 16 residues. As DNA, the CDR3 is TGTGCCAGCAGCCCCCAGGGGACCATCGCCAAAAACATTCAGTACTTC. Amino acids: CASSPQGTIAKNIQYF.

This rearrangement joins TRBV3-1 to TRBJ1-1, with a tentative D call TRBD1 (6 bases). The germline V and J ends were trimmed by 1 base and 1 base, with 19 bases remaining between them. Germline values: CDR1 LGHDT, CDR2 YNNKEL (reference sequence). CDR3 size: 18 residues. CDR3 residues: CASSQGPHVAGANTEAFF. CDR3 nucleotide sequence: TGTGCCAGCAGCCAAGGGCCTCATGTTGCAGGGGCGAACACTGAAGCTTTCTTT.

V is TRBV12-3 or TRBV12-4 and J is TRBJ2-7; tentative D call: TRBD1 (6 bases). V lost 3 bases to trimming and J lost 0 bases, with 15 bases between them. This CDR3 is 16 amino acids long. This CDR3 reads CASSFWLGTSSYEQYF. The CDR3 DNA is TGTGCCAGCAGTTTCTGGTTGGGGACAAGCTCCTACGAGCAGTACTTC.

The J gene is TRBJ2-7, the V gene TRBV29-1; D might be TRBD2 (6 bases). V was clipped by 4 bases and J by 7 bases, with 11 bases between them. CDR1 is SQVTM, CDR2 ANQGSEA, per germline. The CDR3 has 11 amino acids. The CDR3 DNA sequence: TGCAGCGTTGGGAGGGGTGGAGAGCAGTACTTC. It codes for CSVGRGGEQYF.

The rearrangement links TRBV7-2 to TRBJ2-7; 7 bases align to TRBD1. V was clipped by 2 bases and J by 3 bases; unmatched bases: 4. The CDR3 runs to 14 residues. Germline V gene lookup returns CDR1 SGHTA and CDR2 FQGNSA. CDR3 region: CASSLMGQSYEQYF. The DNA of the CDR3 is TGTGCCAGCAGCTTAATGGGACAGAGCTACGAGCAGTACTTC.

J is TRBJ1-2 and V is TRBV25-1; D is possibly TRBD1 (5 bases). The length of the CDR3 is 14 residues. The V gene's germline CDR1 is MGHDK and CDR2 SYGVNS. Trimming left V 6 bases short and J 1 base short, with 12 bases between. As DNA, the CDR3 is TGTGCCAGCAGATCCTCGGGGGGTAACTATGGCTACACCTTC. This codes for CASRSSGGNYGYTF.